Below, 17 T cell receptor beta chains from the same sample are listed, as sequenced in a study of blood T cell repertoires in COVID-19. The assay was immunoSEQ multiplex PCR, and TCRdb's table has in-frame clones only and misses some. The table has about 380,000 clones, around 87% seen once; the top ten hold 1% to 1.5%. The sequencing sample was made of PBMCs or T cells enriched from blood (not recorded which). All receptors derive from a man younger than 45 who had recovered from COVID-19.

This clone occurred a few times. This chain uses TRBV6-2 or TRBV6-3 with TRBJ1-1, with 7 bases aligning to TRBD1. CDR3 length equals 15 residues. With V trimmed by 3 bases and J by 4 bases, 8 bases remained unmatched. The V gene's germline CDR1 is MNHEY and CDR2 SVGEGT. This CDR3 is CASSYSQDRATEAFF. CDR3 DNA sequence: TGTGCCAGCAGTTATTCCCAAGACAGGGCCACTGAAGCTTTCTTT.

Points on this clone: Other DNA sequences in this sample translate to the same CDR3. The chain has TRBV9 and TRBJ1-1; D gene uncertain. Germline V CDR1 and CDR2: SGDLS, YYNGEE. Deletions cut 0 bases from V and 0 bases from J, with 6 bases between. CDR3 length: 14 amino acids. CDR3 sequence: CASSVGQLNTEAFF. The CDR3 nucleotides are TGTGCCAGCAGCGTAGGACAACTGAACACTGAAGCTTTCTTT.

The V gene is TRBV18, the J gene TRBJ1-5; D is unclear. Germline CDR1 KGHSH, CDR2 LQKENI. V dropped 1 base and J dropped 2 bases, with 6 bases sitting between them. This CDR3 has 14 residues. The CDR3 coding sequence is TGTGCCAGCTCACCACGGCACCGCAATCAGCCCCAGCATTTT. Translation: CASSPRHRNQPQHF.

This CDR3 reads CASSGNRETGLFF. CDR3 bases: TGTGCCAGCAGCGGAAACAGGGAGACGGGTCTGTTTTTT. V is TRBV7-9 and J is TRBJ1-4, with D possibly being TRBD1 (6 bases). Between the trimmed V and J ends, which lost 5 bases and 14 bases, there was a span of 18 bases. CDR1 SEHNR and CDR2 FQNEAQ come from the germline V gene (reference sequence). The CDR3 totals 13 residues.

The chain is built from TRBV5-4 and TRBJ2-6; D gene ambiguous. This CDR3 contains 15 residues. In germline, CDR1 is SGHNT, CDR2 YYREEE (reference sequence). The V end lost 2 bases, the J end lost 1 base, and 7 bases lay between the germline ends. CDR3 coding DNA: TGTGCCAGCAGCTTCGGGTTTTCTGGGGCCAACGTCCTGACTTTC. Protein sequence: CASSFGFSGANVLTF. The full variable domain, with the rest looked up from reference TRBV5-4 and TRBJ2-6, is ETGVTQSPTHLIKTRGQQVTLRCSSQSGHNTVSWYQQALGQGPQFIFQYYREEENGRGNFPPRFSGLQFPNYSSELNVNALELDDSALYLCASSFGFSGANVLTFGAGSRLTVL.

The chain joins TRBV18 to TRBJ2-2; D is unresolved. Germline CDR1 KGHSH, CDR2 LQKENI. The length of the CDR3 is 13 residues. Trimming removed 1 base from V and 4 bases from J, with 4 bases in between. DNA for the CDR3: TGTGCCAGCTCACCACTCCGCACCGGGGAGCTGTTTTTT. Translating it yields CASSPLRTGELFF.

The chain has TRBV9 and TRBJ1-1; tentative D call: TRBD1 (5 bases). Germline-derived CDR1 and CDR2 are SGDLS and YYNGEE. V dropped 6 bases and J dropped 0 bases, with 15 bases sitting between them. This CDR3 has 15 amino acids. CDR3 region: CASNSEGRLNTEAFF. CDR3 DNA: TGTGCCAGCAACTCGGAGGGACGGCTGAACACTGAAGCTTTCTTT.

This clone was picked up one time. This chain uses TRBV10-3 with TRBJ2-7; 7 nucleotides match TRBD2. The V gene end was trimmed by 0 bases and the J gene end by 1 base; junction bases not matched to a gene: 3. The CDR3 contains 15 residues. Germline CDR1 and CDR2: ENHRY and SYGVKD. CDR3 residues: CAISESLGGSYEQYF. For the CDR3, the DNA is TGTGCCATCAGTGAGTCCCTCGGGGGGTCCTACGAGCAGTACTTC.

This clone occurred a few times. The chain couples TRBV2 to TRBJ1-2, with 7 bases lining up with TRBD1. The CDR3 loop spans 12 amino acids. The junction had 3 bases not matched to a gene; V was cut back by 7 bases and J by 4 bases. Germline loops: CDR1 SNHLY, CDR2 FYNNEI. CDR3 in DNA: TGTGCCAGCAAGGGGACAGCCTATGGCTACACCTTC. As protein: CASKGTAYGYTF.

CDR3 coding DNA: TGTGCCAGCAGTTACTCGACAGGGGTCCGGGCCGGGGAGCTGTTTTTT. Amino acid sequence: CASSYSTGVRAGELFF. The chain has TRBV6-2 or TRBV6-3 and TRBJ2-2; 8 positions match TRBD1. The V segment lost 0 bases and the J segment 6 bases; nucleotides outside the gene matches: 6. Per the germline V gene, CDR1 is MNHEY and CDR2 is SVGEGT. The CDR3 has 16 amino acids.

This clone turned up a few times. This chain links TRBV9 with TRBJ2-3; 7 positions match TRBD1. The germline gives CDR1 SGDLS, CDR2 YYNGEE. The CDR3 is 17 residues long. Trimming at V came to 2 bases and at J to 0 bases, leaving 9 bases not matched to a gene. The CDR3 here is CASSVYSRTGSTDTQYF. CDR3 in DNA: TGTGCCAGCAGCGTTTACAGTAGGACAGGCAGCACAGATACGCAGTATTTT.

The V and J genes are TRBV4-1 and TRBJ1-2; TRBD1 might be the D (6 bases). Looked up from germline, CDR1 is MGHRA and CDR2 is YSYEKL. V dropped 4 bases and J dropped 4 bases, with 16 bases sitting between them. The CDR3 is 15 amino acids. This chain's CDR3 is CASSPQIGDTYGYTF. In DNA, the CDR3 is TGCGCCAGCAGCCCTCAAATAGGGGACACCTATGGCTACACCTTC.

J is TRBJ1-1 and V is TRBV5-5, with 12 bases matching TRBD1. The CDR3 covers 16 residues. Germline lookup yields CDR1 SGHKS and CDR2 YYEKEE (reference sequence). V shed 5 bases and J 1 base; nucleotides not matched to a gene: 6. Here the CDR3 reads CASSHGTGGPNTEAFF. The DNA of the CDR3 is TGTGCCAGCAGTCACGGGACAGGGGGCCCGAACACTGAAGCTTTCTTT.

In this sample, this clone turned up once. The CDR3 is CASRVQGVSNSPLHF. The CDR3 DNA reads as TGTGCCAGCAGGGTTCAGGGGGTTTCGAATTCACCCCTCCACTTT. This rearrangement joins TRBV2 to TRBJ1-6; 7 positions match TRBD1. V lost 6 bases and J lost 7; bases outside the gene matches: 9. CDR1 and CDR2 (germline): SNHLY, FYNNEI. This CDR3 is built from 15 residues.

The CDR3 region is CASSPPGGRGHYEQYF. CDR3 DNA sequence: TGTGCCAGCTCACCACCAGGGGGCAGGGGGCACTACGAGCAGTACTTC. The chain recombines TRBV18 with TRBJ2-7, with 8 bases aligning to TRBD1. J lost 3 bases, V lost 0 bases, and 7 bases had no gene match. Germline lookup yields CDR1 KGHSH and CDR2 LQKENI. The CDR3 spans 16 residues.

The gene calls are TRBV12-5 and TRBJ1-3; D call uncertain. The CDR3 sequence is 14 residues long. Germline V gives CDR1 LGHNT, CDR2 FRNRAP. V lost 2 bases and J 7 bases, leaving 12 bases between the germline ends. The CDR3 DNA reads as TGTGCTAGTGGTTTGCGTTTAGGGAGCAACACCATATATTTT. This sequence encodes CASGLRLGSNTIYF.

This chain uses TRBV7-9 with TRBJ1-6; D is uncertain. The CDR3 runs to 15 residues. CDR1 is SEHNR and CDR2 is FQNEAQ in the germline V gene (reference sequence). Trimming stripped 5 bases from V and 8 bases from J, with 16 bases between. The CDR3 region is CASSPSLSAHSPLHF. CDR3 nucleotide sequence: TGTGCCAGCAGCCCCAGTTTATCCGCTCATTCACCCCTCCACTTT.